This entry lists 14 T cell receptor beta chains sequenced from one sample in a study of CD8+ T cells in alopecia areata (dated by TCRdb to the late 2010s). The sample's time point label is to be understood as: less than five weeks on oral tofacitinib. The sample's treatment or condition label, decoded: oral pan-JAK inhibitor, 5-10 mg twice daily. To prepare the library, the immunoSEQ multiplex PCR assay was applied. To provide template for TCR sequencing, every sample had RNA extracted and reverse transcribed into cDNA. Sourced from immuneACCESS, this table was stored by TCRdb with only in-frame sequences that have V and J called. A share of the clones is absent; for the studies checked, an unresolved V gene accounts for under half, and the remainder has no known explanation. This sample holds over 150,000 clones; more than 55% were observed only once. The biggest ten clones account for roughly 3.3% of the sample.

The input for sequencing was CD4+ T cells sorted from blood, taken at week 4, from a patient treated with tofacitinib. These receptors originate from a human donor with alopecia areata.

This chain links TRBV2 with TRBJ1-6; unclear D gene. V was cut by 3 bases and J by 8 bases, with 2 bases left in between. The germline V gene encodes CDR1 SNHLY and CDR2 FYNNEI. The CDR3 has 11 residues. The CDR3 loop reads CASSDDSPLHF. CDR3 nucleotide sequence: TGTGCCAGCAGTGATGATTCACCCCTCCACTTT.

The rearrangement links TRBV29-1 to TRBJ2-7; D is possibly TRBD2 (6 bases). With 6 bases removed from V and 4 bases from J, the gap between germline ends came to 34 bases. The length of the CDR3 is 19 residues. Germline V gene sequence: CDR1 SQVTM, CDR2 ANQGSEA. The CDR3 DNA sequence: TGCAGCGTAATAATTCCCCGTAGCGGCCCCTCTCTCGGGAATTACGAGCAGTACTTC. Its translation is CSVIIPRSGPSLGNYEQYF.

The chain employs TRBV7-9 and TRBJ1-6; unclear D gene. CDR1 and CDR2 from the germline V gene are SEHNR and FQNEAQ (reference sequence). The CDR3 contains 12 residues. V was pared by 3 bases and J by 7 bases, with 4 bases between. In nucleotides, the CDR3 is TGTGCCAGCAGCTTGGCCAATTCACCCCTCCACTTT. Residues: CASSLANSPLHF.

This clone was observed a handful of times. The J gene is TRBJ2-4, the V gene TRBV11-2, with D perhaps being TRBD1 or TRBD2 (6 bases each). Between the trimmed V and J ends, which lost 4 bases and 0 bases, there was a span of 19 bases. There are 18 residues in the CDR3. Germline V gene lookup returns CDR1 SGHAT and CDR2 FQNNGV. CDR3 nucleotide sequence: TGTGCCAGCAGCTCCATTCAGGGGAGGAGTGTAGCCAAAAACATTCAGTACTTC. Amino acid sequence: CASSSIQGRSVAKNIQYF.

In regard to this clone: Other DNA sequences from this sample encode an identical CDR3 as well. The rearrangement uses TRBV29-1 and TRBJ1-2; unclear D gene. The CDR3 totals 11 residues. The V gene lost 2 bases and the J gene lost 4 bases, with 5 bases spanning the gap. Germline-derived CDR1 and CDR2 are SQVTM and ANQGSEA. As DNA, the CDR3 is TGCAGCGTTGAACGGGGCTATGGCTACACCTTC. Translation: CSVERGYGYTF.

This clone was seen many times. This chain joins TRBV29-1 and TRBJ1-2; D unresolved. CDR1 SQVTM and CDR2 ANQGSEA come from the germline V gene. V was clipped by 3 bases and J by 4 bases, with 9 bases between them. CDR3 length: 12 residues. The CDR3 coding sequence is TGCAGCGTTGATTACACCCTCTATGGCTACACCTTC. Translating gives CSVDYTLYGYTF. The full variable domain, with the rest looked up from reference TRBV29-1 and TRBJ1-2, is SAVISQKPSRDICQRGTSLTIQCQVDSQVTMMFWYRQQPGQSLTLIATANQGSEATYESGFVIDKFPISRPNLTFSTLTVSNMSPEDSSIYLCSVDYTLYGYTFGSGTRLTVV.

The chain combines TRBV11-2 with TRBJ1-2; 9 bases match TRBD1. Per the germline V gene, CDR1 is SGHAT and CDR2 is FQNNGV. With V trimmed by 1 base and J by 7 bases, 7 bases remained unmatched. This CDR3 region has 15 residues. CDR3 protein: CASSLALGQGIGYTF. CDR3 sequence (DNA): TGTGCCAGCAGCTTAGCCCTGGGACAGGGAATTGGCTACACCTTC.

The chain recombines TRBV18 with TRBJ2-5; 7 bases are a match to TRBD2. V was pared by 7 bases and J by 1 base, with 6 bases of the junction left unmatched. Per the germline V gene, CDR1 is KGHSH and CDR2 is LQKENI. This CDR3 has 14 residues. In nucleotides, the CDR3 is TGTGCCAGCTGGGCTAGCGGTTCCCAAGAGACCCAGTACTTC. Its translation is CASWASGSQETQYF.

CDR3 coding DNA: TGTGCCAGCAGCTTAACCCTGAGGGATGGCTACACCTTC. Protein product: CASSLTLRDGYTF. The chain couples TRBV7-3 to TRBJ1-2, with D unclear. The germline V and J ends were trimmed by 0 bases and 6 bases, with 8 bases remaining between them. The CDR3 sequence is 13 residues long. CDR1 and CDR2 (germline): SGHTA, FQGTGA.

The V and J genes are TRBV28 and TRBJ1-2; no firm D call. Germline V gives CDR1 MDHEN, CDR2 SYDVKM. Trimming removed 2 bases at V and 5 bases at J, with 12 bases between. The CDR3 sequence is 14 residues long. The CDR3 loop is CASSLGGRRYGYTF. The CDR3 coding sequence is TGTGCCAGCAGTTTAGGCGGGAGACGGTATGGCTACACCTTC.

This clone turned up a few times. The J gene is TRBJ2-1, the V gene TRBV28; D gene uncertain. This CDR3 has 15 amino acids. Between the trimmed V and J ends, which lost 2 bases and 5 bases, there was a span of 13 bases. The germline V gene encodes CDR1 MDHEN and CDR2 SYDVKM. In DNA form, the CDR3 reads TGTGCCAGCAGTTTAACAAGGGCTATCCACAATGAGCAGTTCTTC. Translation gives CASSLTRAIHNEQFF.

The chain combines TRBV29-1 with TRBJ2-5; possibly TRBD1 or TRBD2 for D (5 bases each). Germline CDR1 reads SQVTM; CDR2 reads ANQGSEA. V lost 4 bases and J lost 0, with 9 bases in between. CDR3 length: 13 residues. CDR3: CSVGGVNQETQYF. The DNA for the CDR3 is TGCAGCGTTGGAGGGGTCAACCAAGAGACCCAGTACTTC.

The chain couples TRBV9 to TRBJ1-1; D might be TRBD1 (5 bases). The CDR3 has 15 residues. CDR1 is SGDLS and CDR2 is YYNGEE in the germline V gene. V was clipped by 0 bases and J by 4 bases, with 13 bases between them. The chain's CDR3 is CASSVDGRAGTEAFF. The CDR3 DNA follows: TGTGCCAGCAGCGTAGACGGCAGGGCCGGCACTGAAGCTTTCTTT. Using reference TRBV9 and TRBJ1-1 for the parts outside the CDR3, the full variable domain is DSGVTQTPKHLITATGQRVTLRCSPRSGDLSVYWYQQSLDQGLQFLIQYYNGEERAKGNILERFSAQQFPDLHSELNLSSLELGDSALYFCASSVDGRAGTEAFFGQGTRLTVV.

This clone has only one observation. The J gene is TRBJ1-5, the V gene TRBV2; D not certain. CDR3 size: 12 residues. Germline-derived CDR1 and CDR2 are SNHLY and FYNNEI. V lost 4 bases to trimming and J lost 9 bases, with 10 bases between them. CDR3 sequence (DNA): TGTGCCAGCAGTGTGGGGTTAGGGCCCCAGCATTTT. Encoded protein: CASSVGLGPQHF.